This TCR beta chain was profiled in a study of blood T cell repertoires in COVID-19. The wider study: COVID-19 samples, acute and convalescent, were from the United States, Italy and Spain. PBMCs, B-cell-depleted T cells, or T cells were the source of the cDNA or gDNA that made up the material.

Per the authors' pipeline: Estimation of nucleated cell counts was performed using reference gene primer amplification. Only in-frame clones appear in the TCRdb table, and some are missing; sequencing was by immunoSEQ multiplex PCR. The DNA was the basis for D and trimming; V, J and clone size are from that table. The sample includes fewer than 300,000 clones, 82% of them seen just once. The CDR3 contains 14 residues. Trimming took 3 bases from V and 5 from J; bases not matched to a gene: 9. The germline gives CDR1 GTSNPN, CDR2 SVGIG (reference sequence). J is TRBJ1-2 and V is TRBV30; TRBD1 aligns across 7 bases. The sample comprised peripheral blood. The TCR sequence derives from a woman younger than 30 with acute or convalescent COVID-19. The CDR3 bases are TGTGCCTGGAGCCCCGGGACAGACTATTATGGCTACACCTTC. Encoded protein: CAWSPGTDYYGYTF.